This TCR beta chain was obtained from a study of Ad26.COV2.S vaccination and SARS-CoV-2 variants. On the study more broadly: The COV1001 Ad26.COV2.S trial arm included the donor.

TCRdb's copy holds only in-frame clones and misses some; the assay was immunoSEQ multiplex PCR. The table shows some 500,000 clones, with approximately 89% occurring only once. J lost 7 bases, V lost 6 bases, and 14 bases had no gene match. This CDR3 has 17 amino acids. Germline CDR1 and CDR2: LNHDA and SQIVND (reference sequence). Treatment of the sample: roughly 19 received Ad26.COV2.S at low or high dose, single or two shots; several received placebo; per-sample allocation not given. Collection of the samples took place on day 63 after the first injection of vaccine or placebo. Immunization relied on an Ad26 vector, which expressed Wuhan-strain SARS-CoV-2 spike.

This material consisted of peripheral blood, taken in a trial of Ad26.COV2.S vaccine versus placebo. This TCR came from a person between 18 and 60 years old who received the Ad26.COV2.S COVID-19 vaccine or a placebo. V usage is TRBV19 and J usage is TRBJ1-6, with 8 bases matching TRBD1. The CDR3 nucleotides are TGTGCCAGTAGGGGGGCCGACAGGGGCATAGGAAATTCACCCCTCCACTTT. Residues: CASRGADRGIGNSPLHF. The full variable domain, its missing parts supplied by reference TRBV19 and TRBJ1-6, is DGGITQSPKYLFRKEGQNVTLSCEQNLNHDAMYWYRQDPGQGLRLIYYSQIVNDFQKGDIAEGYSVSREKKESFPLTVTSAQKNPTAFYLCASRGADRGIGNSPLHFGNGTRLTVT.